The source of this TCR beta chain is a study of CD8+ T cells in alopecia areata. For the study at large: Twice a day, 5 to 10 mg of oral tofacitinib was administered to treated patients.

In the case of this clone: What it binds is unknown. Other DNA sequences in this sample translate to the same CDR3.

V shed 3 bases and J shed 0 bases, with 8 bases lying between them. The CDR3 covers 14 residues. Germline CDR1 and CDR2: SGHTA and FQGNSA. As to treatment: oral pan-JAK inhibitor, 5-10 mg twice daily. PBMCs, the starting material, were the source of sorted CD4+ and CD8+ T cells. Isolated RNA was reverse transcribed into cDNA used as the sequencing template. Some clones are missing from TCRdb's copy, which holds only in-frame ones; the method was immunoSEQ multiplex PCR. The table records 210,000 or so clones, more than 60% of them present only once. Study-wide points: Lesional tissue from the scalp (especially in alopecia totalis/universalis) showed higher clonality than normal scalp.

The TCR sequence derives from a human donor with alopecia areata. Sequences were derived from CD4+ T cells sorted from blood, sampled around week 42, from a patient treated with tofacitinib. This chain links TRBV7-2 with TRBJ1-1, with no clear D. CDR3 amino acids: CASSFSGLNTEAFF. The CDR3 nucleotides are TGTGCCAGCAGCTTCTCCGGGCTGAACACTGAAGCTTTCTTT.